This T cell receptor beta chain was sequenced for a study of blood T cell repertoires in COVID-19. The wider study: Donors in the United States, Italy and Spain gave samples during acute or convalescent COVID-19. The analysed material was cDNA or gDNA that came from T cells, B-cell-depleted T cells, or PBMCs.

This CDR3 has 13 amino acids. Trimming at V came to 5 bases and at J to 0 bases, leaving 3 bases not matched to a gene. Germline CDR1 is GTSNPN and CDR2 is SVGIG (reference sequence). In the original processing: Reference gene primer amplification in the assay estimated nucleated cell counts. Using immunoSEQ multiplex PCR, the repertoire was profiled, and TCRdb retains in-frame clones only, with some absent. The V and J calls and the clone size are those of that table, but D and trimming were determined from the DNA. The sample contains around 45,000 clones, under 85% of which appear only once. Regarding this clone: Other DNA sequences in this specimen translate into the identical CDR3.

Sequencing was carried out using peripheral blood. The receptor was derived from an elderly woman with acute or convalescent COVID-19. This sequence joins TRBV30 and TRBJ1-1; 7 bases align to TRBD1. In DNA, the CDR3 is TGTGCCTGGGGTAGGGGGCTGAACACTGAAGCTTTCTTT. It translates to CAWGRGLNTEAFF.